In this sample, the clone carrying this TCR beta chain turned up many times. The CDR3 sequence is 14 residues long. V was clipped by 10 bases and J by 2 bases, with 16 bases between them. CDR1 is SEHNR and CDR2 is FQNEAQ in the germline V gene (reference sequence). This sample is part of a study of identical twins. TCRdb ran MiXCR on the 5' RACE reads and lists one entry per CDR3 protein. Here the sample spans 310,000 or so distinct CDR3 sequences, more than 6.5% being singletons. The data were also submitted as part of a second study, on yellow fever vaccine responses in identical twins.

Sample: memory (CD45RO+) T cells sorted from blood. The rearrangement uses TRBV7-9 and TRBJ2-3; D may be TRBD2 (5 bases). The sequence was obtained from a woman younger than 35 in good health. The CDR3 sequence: CAIALAESTDTQYF. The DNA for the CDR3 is TGTGCCATCGCCCTAGCCGAGTCCACAGATACGCAGTATTTT.